The TCR beta chain described here comes from a study of response to subunit inactivated influenza vaccine. J lost 7 bases, V lost 5 bases, and 4 bases had no gene match. This CDR3 contains 12 residues. Per the germline V gene, CDR1 is MNHEY and CDR2 is SVGAGI. TCRdb re-called the RT-PCR reads through MiXCR, storing one row per CDR3 protein. The sample contains approximately 490,000 distinct CDR3 sequences, about 7.2% of which appear only once. The chain couples TRBV6-5 to TRBJ2-7; 8 bases line up with TRBD1. This TCR was sampled from a man aged 45 to 70 who received an inactivated influenza vaccine. The input for sequencing was PBMCs from blood, taken about 24 months after vaccination. CDR3 sequence: CASSRGQEEQYF. The CDR3 DNA is TGTGCCAGCAGTAGGGGACAGGAGGAGCAGTACTTC.